The source of this TCR beta chain is a study of T cells after yellow fever vaccination (dated by TCRdb to the late 2010s). Context from the whole study: Libraries from fractions with low cell numbers were prepared with the SMART-Seq v4 Ultra Low Input RNA kit. Blood was drawn at multiple timepoints before and after primary and secondary immunization, with bulk PBMC replicates and cell subsets isolated. To follow T-cell clones before and after both primary and booster YFV17D yellow fever vaccination, bulk TCR alpha and beta repertoires underwent longitudinal sequencing. Two healthy male donors, one aged 18 to 30 and one aged 30 to 40 years, made up the cohort.

This sample's treatment or condition label indicates: live attenuated yellow fever vaccine strain. PBMCs were isolated from peripheral blood using a standard Ficoll-Paque protocol. Dynabeads CD4 and CD8 positive selection kits were used to isolate CD4 and CD8 T-cell fractions. TriZol was used to extract RNA from bulk PBMCs, from CD4 and CD8 fractions, and from dextramer-positive and dextramer-negative fractions. Broader findings and caveats from the paper: Most clones expanded after primary vaccination (almost 98% of CD4 and roughly 88% of CD8) were re-detected after the booster, suggesting that broad memory maintenance occurred. Because only a couple of donors were included in the study, the extent to which the findings can be generalized is limited. The secondary T-cell response was weaker than the primary response but faster, peaking on day 5 instead of day 15. A small share of clonotypes occurred in both CD4 and CD8 compartments, likely arising from convergent recombination. Computational filtering was required because FACS-sorted repertoires could contain abundant contaminating clonotypes from the bulk population.

Reading the germline V gene gives CDR1 SNHLY and CDR2 FYNNEI. The CDR3 runs 13 amino acids, cysteine and phenylalanine included. The read is trimmed to its CDR3 DNA, 39 bases read in frame from base 1. V is pared back by 3 bases and J by 3 bases, with 5 bases lying between the germline termini. To note about this clonotype: Its antigen is currently not known. Base qualities are missing; no much larger clone stands one base away.

Instrument used: Illumina NovaSeq 6000. TCR cDNA was synthesized by 5'RACE template switching, through which a universal primer site and unique molecular identifiers were introduced. Priming of cDNA synthesis was performed from both the TCR alpha and TCR beta constant segments. Libraries were amplified in two PCR steps, with sample barcodes and sequencing adapters added in the second step. Libraries were sequenced on Illumina HiSeq 2500 (2x100 bp) or NovaSeq (2x150 bp). Per the authors' processing: Demultiplexing of reads and collapsing into UMI consensus sequences were performed with MIGEC, and V(D)J alignment was carried out with MiXCR. Vaccine-responding clonotypes were defined with edgeR using replicate PBMC samples, requiring FDR below 0.01 and a log2 fold change above 5 up to day 15. Each bulk clonotype received a CD4 or CD8 identity based on whether the sequenced CD4 or CD8 repertoire contained that clonotype at higher abundance. Using fastp trimming at Q25 and MiXCR clonotype assembly, TCRdb reanalyzed the public sequencing data and kept in-frame beta chains. Each entry merges the rows of one CDR3 protein and shows their most common DNA and genes. The V and J calls reflect TCRdb's pipeline rather than the authors' work. The sample includes 150,000 to 200,000 distinct CDR3 sequences, with about 11% observed a single time. The biggest ten clones account for 36% of the sample.

This clonotype was sampled from a man aged 18 to 29 who received the YFV17D yellow fever vaccine. The chain is encoded by TRBV2 joined to TRBJ2-2; the D segment could be TRBD2, given 5 matching bases. Sequencing was performed on CD8+ T cells sorted from PBMCs, taken 15 days after the yellow fever booster vaccination. CDR3 sequence: CASSERDTGELFF. The sequenced DNA is TGTGCCAGCAGTGAGCGGGACACCGGGGAGCTGTTTTTT.